The clone carrying this T cell receptor beta chain was counted once. Its target is unknown. Germline is not matched at one junction end, which may reflect a read error. A multiplex PCR was run with 60 Vbeta primers and 13 Jbeta primers. Libraries were prepared by immunoSEQ multiplex PCR; TCRdb keeps only in-frame clonotypes and omits some of them. The data contain under 200,000 clones, roughly 80% of them seen just once; the ten biggest clones take up 2.5% to 3.5%. The data stem from a study of cytomegalovirus exposure and HLA in healthy donors. Study conclusions and caveats: Highly shared variants forming one cluster were likely a sequencing artifact.

What was sequenced was PBMCs. The receptor's source is a female donor in good health and CMV-seronegative.

The CDR3 protein is CASSYTVNRVF. CDR3 nucleotide sequence: TGTGCCAGCAGTTACACGGTGAACCGTGTCTTT. The chain links TRBV6-7 to TRBJ1-1; D unresolved. TRBV6-7 is sorted into the ORF group, with uncertain function. The CDR3 covers 11 residues.